This record covers a single TCR beta chain. Its cognate antigen is unknown. The sample is drawn from a study of T cell responses to AZD1222 COVID-19 vaccine. Study-level findings and limits: The repertoires were collected only after the peak T cell response. Clonal diversity was possibly underestimated; the donors were predominantly white British and more often female. Just a handful of AZD1222 recipients tested seropositive at baseline. Reportedly, nearly half of unique spike TCRs recognized epitopes outside B.1.351/B.1.1.7 mutations.

Profiling relied on immunoSEQ multiplex PCR, and the TCRdb table lists in-frame clones only, not all of them. In the table there are fewer than 150,000 clones, approximately 87% of which are singletons. CDR3 length: 15 residues. Germline V lookup: CDR1 SGHTA, CDR2 FQGNSA. With 1 base clipped from V and 3 bases from J, the junction kept 5 bases outside the gene matches. This clonotype was obtained from an adult who received the AZD1222 COVID-19 vaccine. The input for sequencing was peripheral blood, taken 28 days after the second AZD1222 dose. This sequence joins TRBV7-2 and TRBJ2-5; TRBD2 matches at 7 bases. As DNA, the CDR3 is TGTGCCAGCAGCTTAGGGGACTACCAAGAAGAGACCCAGTACTTC. Translating gives CASSLGDYQEETQYF.